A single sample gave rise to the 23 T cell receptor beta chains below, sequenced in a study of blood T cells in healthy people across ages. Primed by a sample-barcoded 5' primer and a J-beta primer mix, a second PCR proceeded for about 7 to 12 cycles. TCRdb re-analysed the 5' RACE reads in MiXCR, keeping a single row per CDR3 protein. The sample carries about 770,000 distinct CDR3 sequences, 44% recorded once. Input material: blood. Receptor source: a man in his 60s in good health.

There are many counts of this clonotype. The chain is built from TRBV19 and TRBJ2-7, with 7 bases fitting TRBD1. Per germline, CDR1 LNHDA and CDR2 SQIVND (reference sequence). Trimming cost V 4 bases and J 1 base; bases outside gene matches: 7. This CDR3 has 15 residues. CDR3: CASSRDSGRSYEQYF. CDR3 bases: TGTGCCAGTAGTAGGGACAGCGGACGTTCCTACGAGCAGTACTTC.

This chain's CDR3 is CAISDRPGEKLFF. CDR3 nucleotides: TGTGCCATCAGTGACAGGCCGGGTGAAAAACTGTTTTTT. The rearrangement uses TRBV10-3 and TRBJ1-4; no clear D. Germline assignment: CDR1 ENHRY and CDR2 SYGVKD. The CDR3 length is 13 residues. Trimming left V 3 bases short and J 7 bases short, with 9 bases between.

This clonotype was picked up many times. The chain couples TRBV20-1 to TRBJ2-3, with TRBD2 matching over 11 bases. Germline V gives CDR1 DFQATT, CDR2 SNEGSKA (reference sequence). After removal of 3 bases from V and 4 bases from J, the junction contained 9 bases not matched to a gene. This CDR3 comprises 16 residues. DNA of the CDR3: TGCAGTGCTAGTCTTATTAGCGGGGGGGCTCCAGATACGCAGTATTTT. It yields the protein CSASLISGGAPDTQYF.

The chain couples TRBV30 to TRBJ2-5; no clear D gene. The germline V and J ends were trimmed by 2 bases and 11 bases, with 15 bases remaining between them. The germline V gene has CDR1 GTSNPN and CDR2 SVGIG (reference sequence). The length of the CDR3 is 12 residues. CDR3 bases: TGTGCCTGGAGTTTCGGTTACAATGAGCAGTACTTC. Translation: CAWSFGYNEQYF.

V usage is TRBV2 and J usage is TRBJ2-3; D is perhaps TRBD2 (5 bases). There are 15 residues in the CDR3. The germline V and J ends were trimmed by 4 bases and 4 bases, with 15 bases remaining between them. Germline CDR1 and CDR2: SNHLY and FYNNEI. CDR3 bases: TGTGCCAGCAGTGCACTAGTCGGTTCCCCAGATACGCAGTATTTT. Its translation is CASSALVGSPDTQYF.

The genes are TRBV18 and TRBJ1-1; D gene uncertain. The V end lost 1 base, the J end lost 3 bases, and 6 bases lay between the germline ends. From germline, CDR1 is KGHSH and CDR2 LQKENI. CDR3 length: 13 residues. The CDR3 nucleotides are TGTGCCAGCTCACCACGGAGGGACACTGAAGCTTTCTTT. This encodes CASSPRRDTEAFF.

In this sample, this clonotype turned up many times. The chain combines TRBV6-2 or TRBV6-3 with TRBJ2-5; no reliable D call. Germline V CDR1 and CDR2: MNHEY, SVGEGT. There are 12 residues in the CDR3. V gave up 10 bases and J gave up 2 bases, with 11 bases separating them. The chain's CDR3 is CATQLAQETQYF. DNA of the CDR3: TGTGCCACCCAGCTGGCGCAAGAGACCCAGTACTTC.

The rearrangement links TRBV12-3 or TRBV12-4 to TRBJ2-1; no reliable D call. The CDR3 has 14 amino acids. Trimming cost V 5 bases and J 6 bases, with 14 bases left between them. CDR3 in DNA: TGTGCCAGCAGTCTCCCACCAGTTATCAATGAGCAGTTCTTC. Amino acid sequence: CASSLPPVINEQFF.

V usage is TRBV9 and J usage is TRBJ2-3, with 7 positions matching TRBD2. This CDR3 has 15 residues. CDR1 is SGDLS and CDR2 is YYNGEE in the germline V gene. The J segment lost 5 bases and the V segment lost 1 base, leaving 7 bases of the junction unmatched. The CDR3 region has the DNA TGTGCCAGCAGCGTATGGGCGGGGGAAGGAGATACGCAGTATTTT. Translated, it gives CASSVWAGEGDTQYF.

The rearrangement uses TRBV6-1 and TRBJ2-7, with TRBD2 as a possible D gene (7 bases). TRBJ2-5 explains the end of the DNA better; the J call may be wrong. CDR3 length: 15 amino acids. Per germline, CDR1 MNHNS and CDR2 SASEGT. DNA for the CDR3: TGTGCCAGCAGAGTCATCGGGGGGCCATCGGAGACCCAGTACTTC. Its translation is CASRVIGGPSETQYF.

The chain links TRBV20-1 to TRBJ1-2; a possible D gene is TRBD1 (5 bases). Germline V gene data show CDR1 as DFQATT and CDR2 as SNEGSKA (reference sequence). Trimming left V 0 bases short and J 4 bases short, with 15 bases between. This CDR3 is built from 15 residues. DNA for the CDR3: TGCAGTGCTAGAGATGGCCCGGACGGGGGCTATGGCTACACCTTC. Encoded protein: CSARDGPDGGYGYTF.

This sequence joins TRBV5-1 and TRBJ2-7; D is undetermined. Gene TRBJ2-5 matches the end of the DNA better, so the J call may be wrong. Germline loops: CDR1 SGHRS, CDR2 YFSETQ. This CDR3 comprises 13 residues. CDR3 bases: TGCGCCAGCAGCTTATATGAAATGGAGACCCAGTACTTC. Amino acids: CASSLYEMETQYF.

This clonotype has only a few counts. The CDR3 nucleotides read TGTGCCAGCAGAAAGGGGCTTATAGCCAAAAACATTCAGTACTTC. The encoded protein is CASRKGLIAKNIQYF. The chain combines TRBV6-2 or TRBV6-3 with TRBJ2-4, with TRBD1 as a possible D gene (5 bases). Trimming removed 6 bases from V and 0 bases from J, with 12 bases in between. CDR1 MNHEY and CDR2 SVGEGT come from the germline V gene. This CDR3 spans 15 amino acids.

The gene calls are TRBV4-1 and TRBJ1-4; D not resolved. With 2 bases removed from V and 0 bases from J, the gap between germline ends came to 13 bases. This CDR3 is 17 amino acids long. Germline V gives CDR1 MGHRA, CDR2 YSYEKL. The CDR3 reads CASSQRYMAATNEKLFF. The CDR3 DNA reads TGCGCCAGCAGCCAAAGGTATATGGCCGCAACTAATGAAAAACTGTTTTTT.

The DNA of the CDR3 is TGCAGTGCTAGGAGGACCAACAATGAGCAGTTCTTC. It yields the protein CSARRTNNEQFF. The rearrangement links TRBV20-1 to TRBJ2-1; unclear D gene. This CDR3 is built from 12 residues. Germline CDR1 and CDR2: DFQATT and SNEGSKA (reference sequence). Deletions cut 3 bases from V and 5 bases from J, with 8 bases between.

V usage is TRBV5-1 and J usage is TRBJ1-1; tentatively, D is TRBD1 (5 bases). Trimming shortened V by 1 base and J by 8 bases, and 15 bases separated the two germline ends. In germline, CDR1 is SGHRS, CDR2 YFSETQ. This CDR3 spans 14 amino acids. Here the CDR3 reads CASSLSGSGTEAFF. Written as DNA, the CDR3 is TGCGCCAGCAGCTTGTCGGGATCCGGGACCGAAGCTTTCTTT.

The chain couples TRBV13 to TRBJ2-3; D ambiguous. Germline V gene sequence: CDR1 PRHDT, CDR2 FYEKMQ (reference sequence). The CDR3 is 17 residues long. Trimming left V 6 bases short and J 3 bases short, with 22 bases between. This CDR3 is CASRKRPTAPTTDTQYF. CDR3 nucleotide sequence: TGTGCCAGCAGAAAACGACCTACGGCGCCTACTACAGATACGCAGTATTTT.

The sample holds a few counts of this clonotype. DNA of the CDR3: TGTGCCAGCAGATACGGACAGGGTAGCAATCAGCCCCAGCATTTT. Translated: CASRYGQGSNQPQHF. The gene calls are TRBV12-3 or TRBV12-4 and TRBJ1-5, with 8 bases that match TRBD1. The trim removed 6 bases at V and 0 bases at J, leaving 4 bases unmatched. The CDR3 runs to 15 residues.

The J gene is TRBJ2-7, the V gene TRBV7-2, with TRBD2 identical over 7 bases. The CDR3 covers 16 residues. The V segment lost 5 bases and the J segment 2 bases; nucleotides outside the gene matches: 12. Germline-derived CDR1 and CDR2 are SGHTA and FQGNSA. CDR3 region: CASSTSGGTGAYEQYF. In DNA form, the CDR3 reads TGTGCCAGCAGCACCTCCGGGGGGACTGGAGCCTACGAGCAGTACTTC.

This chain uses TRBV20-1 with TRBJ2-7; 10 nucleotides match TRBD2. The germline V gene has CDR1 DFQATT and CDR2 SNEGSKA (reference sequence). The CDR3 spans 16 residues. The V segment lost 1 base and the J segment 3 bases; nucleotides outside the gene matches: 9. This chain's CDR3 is CSARVGAGGILYEQYF. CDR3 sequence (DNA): TGCAGTGCTAGAGTTGGAGCGGGAGGGATCCTCTACGAGCAGTACTTC.

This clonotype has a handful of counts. The CDR3 reads CASSPSGLGYNEQFF. The DNA of the CDR3 is TGCGCCAGCAGCCCCTCCGGACTAGGGTACAATGAGCAGTTCTTC. The chain is built from TRBV4-1 and TRBJ2-1, with 7 positions matching TRBD2. V lost 4 bases and J lost 4; bases outside the gene matches: 7. CDR3 length: 15 residues. The V gene's germline CDR1 is MGHRA and CDR2 YSYEKL.

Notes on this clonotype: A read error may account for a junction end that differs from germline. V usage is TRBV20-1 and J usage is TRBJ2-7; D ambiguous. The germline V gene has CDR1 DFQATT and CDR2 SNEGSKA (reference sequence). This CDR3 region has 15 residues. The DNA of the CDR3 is TGCAGCCTAAGGAAGTCCGGGCCAGTCTCCAACGAGCAGTACTTC. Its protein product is CSLRKSGPVSNEQYF.

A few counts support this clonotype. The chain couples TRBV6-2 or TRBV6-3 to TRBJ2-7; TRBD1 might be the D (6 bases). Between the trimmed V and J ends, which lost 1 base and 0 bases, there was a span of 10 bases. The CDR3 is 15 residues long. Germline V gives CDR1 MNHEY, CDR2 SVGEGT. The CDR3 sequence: CASSYFYRVSYEQYF. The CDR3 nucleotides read TGTGCCAGCAGTTACTTCTACAGGGTCTCCTACGAGCAGTACTTC.